This TCR beta chain emerged from a study of blood T cell repertoires in COVID-19. Some clones are missing from TCRdb's copy, which holds only in-frame ones; the method was immunoSEQ multiplex PCR. The table shows 99,000 or so clones, with roughly four fifths occurring only once. The germline V gene encodes CDR1 SNHLY and CDR2 FYNNEI. Trimming removed 8 bases at V and 2 bases at J, with 13 bases between. The CDR3 length is 13 residues. This rearrangement joins TRBV2 to TRBJ2-7; D not resolved. The source material was peripheral blood. The sequence came from a woman over 75 with acute or convalescent COVID-19. The DNA of the CDR3 is TGTGCCAGCGTTCTCCCTATCGCCTACGAGCAGTACTTC. Residues: CASVLPIAYEQYF.